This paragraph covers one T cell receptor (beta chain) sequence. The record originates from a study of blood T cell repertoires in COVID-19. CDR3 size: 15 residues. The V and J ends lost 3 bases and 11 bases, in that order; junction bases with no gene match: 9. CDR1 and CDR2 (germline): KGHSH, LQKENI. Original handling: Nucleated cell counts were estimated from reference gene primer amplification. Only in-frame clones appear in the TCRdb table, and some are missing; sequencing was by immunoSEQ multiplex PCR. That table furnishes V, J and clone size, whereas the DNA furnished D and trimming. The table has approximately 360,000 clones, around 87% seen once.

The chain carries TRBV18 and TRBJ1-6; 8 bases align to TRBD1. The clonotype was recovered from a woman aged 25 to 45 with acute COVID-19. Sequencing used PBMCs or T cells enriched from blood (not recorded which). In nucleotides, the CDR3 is TGTGCCAGCTCACCCGGACAGGGCCAGGATCCACCCCTCCACTTT. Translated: CASSPGQGQDPPLHF.